This T cell receptor beta chain was sequenced during a study of control samples from healthy donors and cancer patients. This CDR3 spans 14 amino acids. J lost 4 bases, V lost 2 bases, and 2 bases had no gene match. Germline V lookup: CDR1 MNHNS, CDR2 SASEGT. Data came from immunoSEQ multiplex PCR; TCRdb stores just in-frame clones and leaves some out. The data contain approximately 170,000 clones, 75% to 95% of them seen just once; the ten biggest clones take up about 1.6%. This clonotype was obtained from a woman under 40 in good health. Sequencing was done on a sample of blood. V is TRBV6-1 and J is TRBJ2-1, with 7 bases fitting TRBD2. The CDR3 is CASSELGGYNEQFF. The CDR3 DNA sequence: TGTGCCAGCAGTGAACTCGGGGGGTACAATGAGCAGTTCTTC.